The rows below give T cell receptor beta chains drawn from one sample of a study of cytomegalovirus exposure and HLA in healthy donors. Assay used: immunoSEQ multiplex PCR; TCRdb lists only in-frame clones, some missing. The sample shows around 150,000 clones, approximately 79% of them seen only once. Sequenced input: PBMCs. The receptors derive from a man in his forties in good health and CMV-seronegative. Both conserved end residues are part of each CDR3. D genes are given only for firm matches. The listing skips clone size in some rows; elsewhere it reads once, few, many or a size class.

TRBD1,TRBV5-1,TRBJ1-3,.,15,TGCGCCAGCAGCTCACAGGGGTTCTCTGGAAACACCATATATTTT,CASSSQGFSGNTIYF
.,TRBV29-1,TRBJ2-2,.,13,TGCAGCGTTGGACCGATGCGGGTCGGGGAGCTGTTTTTT,CSVGPMRVGELFF
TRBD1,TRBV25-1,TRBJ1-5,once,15,TGTGCCAGCAGTGATAAGACAGGGGGCAATCAGCCCCAGCATTTT,CASSDKTGGNQPQHF
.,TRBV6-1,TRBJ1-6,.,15,TGTGCCAGCAGTGAAGCAGGCGGCTATAATTCACCCCTCCACTTT,CASSEAGGYNSPLHF
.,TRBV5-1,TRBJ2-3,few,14,TGCGCCAGCAGCTTGGCGGGGGTTAGGGATACGCAGTATTTT,CASSLAGVRDTQYF
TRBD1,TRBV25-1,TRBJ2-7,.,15,TGTGCCAGCAGTCCCTGGACAGGGTCTAACGACGAGCAGTACTTC,CASSPWTGSNDEQYF
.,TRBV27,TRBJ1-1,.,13,TGTGCCAGCAGTTTACGGGAGAACACTGAAGCTTTCTTT,CASSLRENTEAFF
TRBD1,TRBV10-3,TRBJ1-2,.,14,TGTGCCACCGGCCCCGGGACAGGGGTCTATGGCTACACCTTC,CATGPGTGVYGYTF
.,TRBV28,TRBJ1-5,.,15,TGTGCCAGCAGTTTGAACTGGGTTGGAGAGCAGCCCCAGCATTTT,CASSLNWVGEQPQHF
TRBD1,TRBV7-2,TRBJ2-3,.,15,TGTGCCAGCAGCCCCGGGACAGGATACACAGATACGCAGTATTTT,CASSPGTGYTDTQYF
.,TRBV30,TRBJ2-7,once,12,TGTGCCGGAGCCTCGTTTTCCTACGAGCAGTACTTC,CAGASFSYEQYF
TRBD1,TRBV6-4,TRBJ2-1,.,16,TGTGCCAGCAGTGAAGGGGGCACTAGAGGTGGGGATGAGCAGTTCTTC,CASSEGGTRGGDEQFF
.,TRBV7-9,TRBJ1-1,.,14,TGTGCCAGCAGCCCCCTGACAGAGAACACTGAAGCTTTCTTT,CASSPLTENTEAFF
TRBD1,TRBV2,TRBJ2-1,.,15,TGTGCCAGCAGGGTTGCCGGGACAGGGAAAAATGAGCAGTTCTTC,CASRVAGTGKNEQFF
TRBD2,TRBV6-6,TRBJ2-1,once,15,TGTGCCAGCAGTCGCCTGGCGGGGGGGAACAATGAGCAGTTCTTC,CASSRLAGGNNEQFF
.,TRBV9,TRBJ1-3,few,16,TGTGCCAGCAGCGTAGATGGGGGGGCCTTTGGAAACACCATATATTTT,CASSVDGGAFGNTIYF
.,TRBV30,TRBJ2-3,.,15,TGTGCCTGGACCCCGATTCAGGGCGCCAGGGATACGCAGTATTTT,CAWTPIQGARDTQYF
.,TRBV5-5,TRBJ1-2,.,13,TGTGCCAGCACCGAGTGGGACTTCTATGGCTACACCTTC,CASTEWDFYGYTF
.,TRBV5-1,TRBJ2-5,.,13,TGCGCCAGCAGCTTGGGGCGGGTAGAGACCCAGTACTTC,CASSLGRVETQYF
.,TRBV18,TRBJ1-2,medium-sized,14,TGTGCCAGCTCACCCCCAACTGAAAGTTATGGCTACACCTTC,CASSPPTESYGYTF
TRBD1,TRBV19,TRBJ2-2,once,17,TGTGCCAGTAACCCCGGCGGGACAGGGGGTATCACCGGGGAGCTGTTTTTT,CASNPGGTGGITGELFF
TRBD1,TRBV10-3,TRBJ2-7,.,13,TGTGCCATCAGTGAGGGACAGGGGACAAAGCAGTACTTC,CAISEGQGTKQYF
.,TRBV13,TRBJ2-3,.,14,TGTGCCAGCAGCTTATGGCGGATGCCAGATACGCAGTATTTT,CASSLWRMPDTQYF
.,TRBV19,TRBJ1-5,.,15,TGTGCCAGTAGTATCCCCAGGGCTAGCAATCAGCCCCAGCATTTT,CASSIPRASNQPQHF
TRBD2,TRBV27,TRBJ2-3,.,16,TGTGCCAGCAGTTTAAAAGCGGGGCGCAGCACAGATACGCAGTATTTT,CASSLKAGRSTDTQYF
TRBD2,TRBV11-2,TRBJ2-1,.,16,TGTGCCAGCAGCTCAATTAGCGGGGGAGACTACAATGAGCAGTTCTTC,CASSSISGGDYNEQFF
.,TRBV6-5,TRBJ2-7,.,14,TGTGCCAGCATGAGGATGGACTCCTACTACGAGCAGTACTTC,CASMRMDSYYEQYF